The clone carrying this T cell receptor beta chain was seen a few times. Its antigen remains unidentified. Sequencing libraries made from TCR beta cDNA carried unique molecular identifiers. TCRdb reprocessed the PCR reads via MiXCR and lists one record per CDR3 protein. Of a few hundred thousand distinct CDR3 sequences listed, 30% to 45% were seen once; the top ten hold about an eighth. These data come from a study of post-analysis software for immune sequencing data. Study-level information: The courses of disease that were included comprised relapsing-remitting, secondary progressive and progressive-relapsing multiple sclerosis.

Regarding the study as a whole: Same-batch samples co-clustered strongly by F measure.

The clonotype originates from a girl aged 5 to 17 with multiple sclerosis. Material for sequencing was blood.

CDR3 nucleotides: TGTGCCAGCAGAGGGCCTGATAGCAATCAGCCCCAGCATTTT. It yields the protein CASRGPDSNQPQHF. This sequence joins TRBV27 and TRBJ1-5, with D hard to call. Germline V gene data show CDR1 as MNHEY and CDR2 as SMNVEV (reference sequence). CDR3 length: 14 residues. V was clipped by 6 bases and J by 0 bases, with 9 bases between them.